This TCR beta chain was identified during a study of T cell responses to AZD1222 COVID-19 vaccine. Turning to the study itself: Samples with a second dose at about 4 or about 12 weeks were pooled together. Study results and limitations: Baseline seropositivity occurred in only a handful of AZD1222 recipients. Only after the peak T cell response were repertoires sampled. Spike was spanned by vaccine-associated CD4 TCRs, with dominance at 160-218 and 743-854.

The V segment lost 9 bases and the J segment 5 bases; nucleotides outside the gene matches: 11. From germline, CDR1 is SGDLS and CDR2 YYNGEE. The CDR3 spans 15 residues. Clones were read by immunoSEQ multiplex PCR, and TCRdb kept only the in-frame ones, dropping some. The sample yields 200,000 or so clones, just under 90% seen once. This clone was seen just once. Its matching antigen is unknown. The clonotype originates from an adult in good health. The sample here was peripheral blood, taken on day 0 of AZD1222 vaccination. The chain couples TRBV9 to TRBJ1-6, with TRBD1 matching 7 bases. The CDR3 loop reads CATPKGQRHNSPLHF. The CDR3 DNA is TGTGCCACCCCCAAGGGACAGAGACATAATTCACCCCTCCACTTT.